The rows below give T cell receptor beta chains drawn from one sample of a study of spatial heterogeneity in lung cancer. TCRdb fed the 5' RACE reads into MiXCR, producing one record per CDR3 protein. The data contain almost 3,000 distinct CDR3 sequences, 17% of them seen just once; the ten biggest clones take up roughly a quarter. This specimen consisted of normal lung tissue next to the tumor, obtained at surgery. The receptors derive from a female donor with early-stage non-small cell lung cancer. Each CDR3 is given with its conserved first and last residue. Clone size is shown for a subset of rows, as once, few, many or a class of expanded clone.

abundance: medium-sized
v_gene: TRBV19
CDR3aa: CASSISTGLGTEAFF

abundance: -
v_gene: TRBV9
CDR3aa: CASSVDVMTGQETQYF

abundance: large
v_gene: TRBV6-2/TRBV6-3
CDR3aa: CASRRGNDNQPQHF

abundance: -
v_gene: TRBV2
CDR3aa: CASSEATGPGERTGELFF

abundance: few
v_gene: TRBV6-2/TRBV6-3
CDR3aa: CASSYVLRGQGVVKTQYF

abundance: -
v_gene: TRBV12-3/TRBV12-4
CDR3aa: CASSLFATYYEQYF

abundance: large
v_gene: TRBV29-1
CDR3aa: CSVATGVYGYTF

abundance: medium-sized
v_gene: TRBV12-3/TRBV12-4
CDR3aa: CASSWSGAEDYGYTF

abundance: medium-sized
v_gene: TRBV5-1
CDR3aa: CASSLAPGRDTGELFF

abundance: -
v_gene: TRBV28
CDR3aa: CASRARQYEQYF

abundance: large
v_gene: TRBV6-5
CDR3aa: CASSLRDTQYF

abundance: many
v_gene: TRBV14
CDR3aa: CASSRSASGKYEQYF

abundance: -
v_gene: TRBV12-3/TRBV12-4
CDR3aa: CASSSGLAGLPVVQYF

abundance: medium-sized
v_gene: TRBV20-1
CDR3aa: CSATAGLRNTGELFF

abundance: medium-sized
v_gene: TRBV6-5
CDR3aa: CASSYFSEETQYF

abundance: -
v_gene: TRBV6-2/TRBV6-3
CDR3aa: CASSSGTSGELFF

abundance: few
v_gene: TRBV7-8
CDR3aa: CASSLARTTNRLSGANVLTF

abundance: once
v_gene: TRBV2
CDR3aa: CASSETGYEQYF

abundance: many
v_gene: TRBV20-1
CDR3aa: CSASWGGLAKSKTQYF

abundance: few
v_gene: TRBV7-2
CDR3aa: CASMHSGGYPEQFF

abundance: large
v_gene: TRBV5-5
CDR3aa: CASSFGGGRSMNTEAFF

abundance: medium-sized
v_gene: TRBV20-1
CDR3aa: CSAIGVGGETDTQYF

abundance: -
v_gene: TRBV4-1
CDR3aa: CASSQPGGATNEKLFF

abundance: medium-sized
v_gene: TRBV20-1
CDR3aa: CSAPHLTSGRSSSYEQYF

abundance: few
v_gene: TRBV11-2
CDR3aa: CASTLVVAGELFF

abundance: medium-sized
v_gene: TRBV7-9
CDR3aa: CASSPGTVGNADTQYF

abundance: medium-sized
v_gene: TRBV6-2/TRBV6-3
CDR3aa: CASTGGRNEQYF

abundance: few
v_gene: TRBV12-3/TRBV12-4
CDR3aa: CASSLVSASGASTDTQYF

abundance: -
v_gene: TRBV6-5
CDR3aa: CASSPQGLSSLLF

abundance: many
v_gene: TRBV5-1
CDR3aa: CASSLLQGSNTEAFF

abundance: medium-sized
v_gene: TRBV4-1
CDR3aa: CASSQVQFTDTQYF

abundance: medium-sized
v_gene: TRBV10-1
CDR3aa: CASSEGSGDRGWDEQFF

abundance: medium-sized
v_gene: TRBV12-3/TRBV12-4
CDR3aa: CASSMDINQPQHF

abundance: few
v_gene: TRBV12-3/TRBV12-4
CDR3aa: CASSHLDRREKLFF

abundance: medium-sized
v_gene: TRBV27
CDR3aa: CASSLYGGAGNEQFF

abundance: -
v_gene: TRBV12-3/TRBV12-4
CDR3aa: CASCLGRGANTGELFF

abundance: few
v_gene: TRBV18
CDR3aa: CASSPPLSGIQGSEQYF

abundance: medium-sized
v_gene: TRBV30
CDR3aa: CAWRFPVGEKLFF

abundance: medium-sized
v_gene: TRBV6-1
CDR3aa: CASSDRSGLNNEQFF

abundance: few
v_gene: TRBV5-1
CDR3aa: CASSPAMGREQFF

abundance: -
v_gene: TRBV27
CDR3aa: CASSLSGMGQPQHF

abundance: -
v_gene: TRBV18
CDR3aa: CASSQDGYEQYF

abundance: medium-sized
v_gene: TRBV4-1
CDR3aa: CASSPGLLKIYNEQFF

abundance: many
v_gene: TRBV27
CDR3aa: CASSLGRDTQYF

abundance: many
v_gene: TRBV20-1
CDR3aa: CSARGSGSNTGELFF

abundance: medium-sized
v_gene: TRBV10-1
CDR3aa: CASSRESYNEQFF

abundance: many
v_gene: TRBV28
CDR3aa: CASSFSAPGLNTEAFF

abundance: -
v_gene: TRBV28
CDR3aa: CASSSHGGEQYF

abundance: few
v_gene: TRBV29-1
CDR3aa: CSVEGRLADTQYF

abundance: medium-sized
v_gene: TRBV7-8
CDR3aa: CASTPGEIGGAFF

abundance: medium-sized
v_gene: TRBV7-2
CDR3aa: CASSLLGGGHKGNEQFF